These 22 T cell receptor beta chains originate from one sample sequenced in a study of blood T cell repertoires in COVID-19. Repertoires were generated with immunoSEQ multiplex PCR, while TCRdb's copy carries only in-frame clones and drops some. The data contain fewer than 110,000 clones, about 91% of them singletons. Sequenced material: peripheral blood. The receptors shown here come from a man aged 50-60 years with acute or convalescent COVID-19.

The gene calls are TRBV12-3 or TRBV12-4 and TRBJ1-3, with D maybe TRBD1 (5 bases). Trimming cost V 5 bases and J 6 bases, with 11 bases left between them. The CDR3 has 13 residues. The CDR3 region is CASSRGLQNTIYF. The CDR3 DNA sequence: TGTGCCAGCAGTAGGGGACTTCAAAACACCATATATTTT.

This rearrangement joins TRBV29-1 to TRBJ1-2; 7 nucleotides agree with TRBD1. The CDR3 length is 13 residues. The germline CDR1 and CDR2 sequences are SQVTM and ANQGSEA. The chain's CDR3 is CSAPLGQSWGYTF. Written as DNA, the CDR3 is TGCAGTGCGCCCCTGGGACAGTCCTGGGGCTACACCTTC.

This clone appeared once. CDR3 nucleotide sequence: TGTGCCAGCAGCTTAAGAGCGGGGGAGACAGATACGCAGTATTTT. As protein: CASSLRAGETDTQYF. The V and J genes are TRBV7-3 and TRBJ2-3, with 8 nucleotides matching TRBD2. This CDR3 is built from 15 residues. CDR1 and CDR2 from the germline V gene are SGHTA and FQGTGA. The trim removed 1 base at V and 3 bases at J, leaving 3 bases unmatched.

The chain links TRBV4-1 to TRBJ2-7; D gene ambiguous. In germline, CDR1 is MGHRA, CDR2 YSYEKL. V lost 0 bases, J lost 4 bases, and 10 bases lay in between. CDR3 length: 14 amino acids. Here the CDR3 DNA reads TGCGCCAGCAGCCAAGATCATGGAGTGTACGAGCAGTACTTC. This codes for CASSQDHGVYEQYF.

The J gene is TRBJ2-3, the V gene TRBV25-1; 8 nucleotides line up with TRBD2. The V and J ends lost 8 bases and 2 bases, in that order; junction bases with no gene match: 9. CDR3 length: 15 amino acids. The germline gives CDR1 MGHDK, CDR2 SYGVNS. DNA for the CDR3: TGTGCCAGCCGCTCAACTAGCGGTTACACAGATACGCAGTATTTT. Its translation is CASRSTSGYTDTQYF.

The chain joins TRBV6-5 to TRBJ1-2; 8 bases line up with TRBD1. The CDR3 extends over 15 amino acids. Germline loops: CDR1 MNHEY, CDR2 SVGAGI. Trimming took 6 bases from V and 4 from J; bases not matched to a gene: 10. This CDR3 reads CASSGQGMGRYGYTF. Written as DNA, the CDR3 is TGTGCCAGCAGCGGACAGGGAATGGGTCGCTATGGCTACACCTTC.

The chain carries TRBV7-2 and TRBJ2-7, with a weak D call TRBD2 (5 bases). V was pared by 3 bases and J by 5 bases, with 8 bases between. CDR1 SGHTA and CDR2 FQGNSA come from the germline V gene. The CDR3 runs 12 residues. CDR3 in amino acids: CASSLGGHEQYF. The DNA for the CDR3 is TGTGCCAGCAGCTTGGGCGGGCACGAGCAGTACTTC.

This rearrangement joins TRBV7-8 to TRBJ1-5; D remains unclear. The germline gives CDR1 SGHVS, CDR2 FQNEAQ. V was trimmed by 1 base and J by 4 bases, leaving 14 bases between them. This CDR3 is 16 amino acids long. In DNA, the CDR3 is TGTGCCAGCAGCTTAGGTGATCTGGCCGCTAATCAGCCCCAGCATTTT. Translating it yields CASSLGDLAANQPQHF.

The chain recombines TRBV2 with TRBJ1-6; D not resolved. With 5 bases removed from V and 1 base from J, the gap between germline ends came to 15 bases. The germline gives CDR1 SNHLY, CDR2 FYNNEI. The CDR3 has 17 amino acids. CDR3 nucleotides: TGTGCCAGCAGTCGCTCTGAGATTAAATCCTATAATTCACCCCTCCACTTT. Its protein product is CASSRSEIKSYNSPLHF.

The V and J genes are TRBV28 and TRBJ1-2; TRBD1 matches 12 bases. The CDR3 contains 16 residues. Germline-derived CDR1 and CDR2 are MDHEN and SYDVKM. Trimming cost V 5 bases and J 3 bases; bases outside gene matches: 7. As DNA, the CDR3 is TGTGCCAGCAGTGCCGGGACAGGGGGCGACGACTATGGCTACACCTTC. Its protein product is CASSAGTGGDDYGYTF.

V gene TRBV6-5 combines with J gene TRBJ2-1; D is uncertain. Germline V CDR1 and CDR2: MNHEY, SVGAGI. The ends were cut back, 3 bases at V and 7 bases at J, with 7 bases in the middle. The CDR3 is 12 amino acids. CDR3 nucleotides: TGTGCCAGCAGTTATCTCAGTAATGAGCAGTTCTTC. It specifies CASSYLSNEQFF.

The chain employs TRBV3-1 (or the pseudogene TRBV3-2) and TRBJ2-1, with TRBD2 matching 9 bases. In germline, CDR1 is LGHDT, CDR2 YNNKEL (reference sequence). Trimming removed 4 bases from V and 3 bases from J; junction bases left unmatched: 7. There are 16 residues in the CDR3. The CDR3 DNA is TGTGCCAGCAGCCGGACCGGGACTAGCAGCTACAATGAGCAGTTCTTC. It is translated as CASSRTGTSSYNEQFF.

This clone was observed a single time. The rearrangement uses TRBV7-2 and TRBJ1-1; possible D gene TRBD1, 5 bases. Trimming pared 5 bases from V and 4 bases from J, leaving 8 bases between. The CDR3 consists of 12 residues. The germline V gene encodes CDR1 SGHTA and CDR2 FQGNSA. CDR3 sequence reads: CASSPRGTEAFF. Here the CDR3 DNA reads TGTGCCAGCAGCCCAAGGGGCACTGAAGCTTTCTTT.

V is TRBV7-8 and J is TRBJ1-1; D is unclear. V was trimmed by 4 bases and J by 1 base, leaving 10 bases between them. The germline CDR1 and CDR2 sequences are SGHVS and FQNEAQ. The CDR3 loop spans 14 amino acids. The chain's CDR3 is CASSSFTRNTEAFF. Written as DNA, the CDR3 is TGTGCCAGCAGCTCCTTCACACGGAACACTGAAGCTTTCTTT.

The chain joins TRBV7-2 to TRBJ1-2, with unresolved D. The CDR3 contains 14 residues. Trimming removed 7 bases at V and 4 bases at J, with 16 bases between. Germline loops: CDR1 SGHTA, CDR2 FQGNSA. CDR3 in DNA: TGTGCCAGCACCCTTCCGGTATTAGCCTATGGCTACACCTTC. This sequence encodes CASTLPVLAYGYTF.

The CDR3 protein is CAWRGQTGQPQHF. DNA of the CDR3: TGTGCCTGGAGGGGACAGACGGGCCAGCCCCAGCATTTT. The genes are TRBV30 and TRBJ1-5; 7 bases map to TRBD1. Germline V lookup: CDR1 GTSNPN, CDR2 SVGIG (reference sequence). The length of the CDR3 is 13 residues. Trimming took 3 bases from V and 7 from J; bases not matched to a gene: 6.

Only one count was recorded for this clone. This chain joins TRBV18 and TRBJ1-4; the D gene is possibly TRBD1 (5 bases). This CDR3 has 19 amino acids. V was shortened by 2 bases and J by 0 bases, with 19 bases between the two germline ends. Germline V gene data show CDR1 as KGHSH and CDR2 as LQKENI. The CDR3, as DNA: TGTGCCAGCTCACCAGGGCAGGGTCCCTCTCCACCAACTAATGAAAAACTGTTTTTT. It encodes CASSPGQGPSPPTNEKLFF.

V is TRBV5-6 and J is TRBJ2-1; D remains ambiguous. The CDR3 length is 12 residues. Germline values: CDR1 SGHDT, CDR2 YYEEEE. V lost 0 bases and J lost 7, with 5 bases in between. The CDR3 loop reads CASSLVFNEQFF. DNA of the CDR3: TGTGCCAGCAGCTTGGTATTTAATGAGCAGTTCTTC.

The V gene is TRBV6-5, the J gene TRBJ1-6; 7 bases are a match to TRBD1. Germline CDR1 reads MNHEY; CDR2 reads SVGAGI. This CDR3 spans 15 amino acids. Trimming at V came to 7 bases and at J to 6 bases, leaving 9 bases not matched to a gene. The CDR3 DNA reads TGTGCCAGCACCGGACAGGCGGGACGTAATTCACCCCTCCACTTT. It translates to CASTGQAGRNSPLHF.

This clone was seen just once. The chain recombines TRBV11-2 with TRBJ2-5, with 8 bases that match TRBD1. The V segment lost 2 bases and the J segment 9 bases; nucleotides outside the gene matches: 14. The germline gives CDR1 SGHAT, CDR2 FQNNGV. The CDR3 is 16 residues long. The CDR3 loop is CASSLNSGGRWIAQYF. CDR3 nucleotides: TGTGCCAGCAGCTTAAATTCAGGGGGCAGGTGGATAGCCCAGTACTTC.

This chain uses TRBV7-9 with TRBJ1-3; 12 bases are a match to TRBD1. The germline CDR1 and CDR2 sequences are SEHNR and FQNEAQ (reference sequence). CDR3 length equals 17 residues. The J segment lost 6 bases and the V segment lost 6 bases, leaving 12 bases of the junction unmatched. The CDR3 loop reads CASSSDRDRGPVNTIYF. The CDR3 bases are TGTGCCAGCAGTTCTGACCGGGACAGGGGGCCAGTAAACACCATATATTTT.

This CDR3 reads CASSLDPLRAANYGYTF. The CDR3 DNA sequence: TGTGCCAGCAGCTTGGATCCCCTCAGGGCCGCTAACTATGGCTACACCTTC. The chain uses TRBV5-5 and TRBJ1-2; a weak D match, TRBD1 (5 bases). The CDR3 spans 17 residues. The germline V gene has CDR1 SGHKS and CDR2 YYEKEE (reference sequence). Trimming took off 0 bases at V and 0 bases at J, with 15 bases between the two ends.